This T cell receptor beta chain derives from a study of cytomegalovirus exposure and HLA in healthy donors. This PCR relied on a set of 60 Vbeta primers and 13 Jbeta primers. Method: immunoSEQ multiplex PCR; TCRdb's copy keeps in-frame clones and lacks some. The sample yields 110,000 to 150,000 clones, over 75% seen once. Points from the study as a whole: On later analysis, the bulk of CMV-associated TCR beta chains appeared to be HLA-restricted.

Germline CDR1 and CDR2: LNHDA and SQIVND (reference sequence). The germline V and J ends were trimmed by 7 bases and 3 bases, with 15 bases remaining between them. The CDR3 covers 14 residues. As regards this clone: The target antigen is unknown.

The rearrangement links TRBV19 to TRBJ1-2; D is perhaps TRBD1 (5 bases). The sample was PBMCs. The clonotype was recovered from a female donor in good health and CMV-seronegative. In DNA, the CDR3 is TGTGCCAGTACCCAAAAAGGCAGGGACTATGGCTACACCTTC. Translated, it gives CASTQKGRDYGYTF.